The following is a TCR beta chain sequence with its context. Antigen specificity is unknown. The data derive from a study of radiation and T cells in renal cell carcinoma. The protocol was immunoSEQ multiplex PCR, while the TCRdb copy is restricted to in-frame clones and leaves out a portion. The sample shows approximately 120,000 clones, approximately 82% of them seen only once. Study-wide results and caveats: Baseline intratumoral clonotype presence is unknown without pretreatment biopsies.

Described time point: baseline pretreatment blood. Treatment reported: 15 Gy SBRT to primary tumor, nephrectomy 4 weeks later. This renal cell carcinoma was of the clear cell type. V gave up 4 bases and J gave up 3 bases; unmatched junction bases: 6. Germline loops: CDR1 SGHDN, CDR2 FVKESK. There are 15 residues in the CDR3. The specimen was blood, collected from a patient whose treatment included radiotherapy and nephrectomy. The TCR originated in a woman in her sixties with renal cell carcinoma. The rearrangement links TRBV14 to TRBJ2-1; 7 nucleotides align to TRBD2. CDR3 protein: CASSPSGGYYNEQFF. Here the CDR3 DNA reads TGTGCCAGCAGCCCCTCCGGGGGGTACTACAATGAGCAGTTCTTC. The variable domain in full, with the rest retrieved from reference TRBV14 and TRBJ2-1, is EAGVTQFPSHSVIEKGQTVTLRCDPISGHDNLYWYRRVMGKEIKFLLHFVKESKQDESGMPNNRFLAERTGGTYSTLKVQPAELEDSGVYFCASSPSGGYYNEQFFGPGTRLTVL.